A selection of T cell receptor beta chains follows, all from one sample in a study of blood T cell repertoires in COVID-19. Profiling relied on immunoSEQ multiplex PCR, and the TCRdb table lists in-frame clones only, not all of them. The repertoire holds around 130,000 clones, with approximately 89% as singletons. Input material: peripheral blood. Receptors were obtained from a woman aged 55-70 years with acute or convalescent COVID-19. Each CDR3 is given with its conserved first and last residue. The D gene is left open where the match is weak. Some rows have no size entry. The others give once, few or many, or a class for an expanded clone.

D	J	size	V	DNA	CDR3
TRBD1	TRBJ1-2	-	TRBV9	TGTGCCAGCAGCGAGACCGGGACAGTAAACTATGGCTACACCTTC	CASSETGTVNYGYTF
TRBD2	TRBJ2-2	-	TRBV2	TGTGCCAGCAAACTAGCGGAGAACACCGGGGAGCTGTTTTTT	CASKLAENTGELFF
TRBD1	TRBJ2-1	-	TRBV6-5	TGTGCCAGCAGTTCAACAGGGGGATCCTACAATGAGCAGTTCTTC	CASSSTGGSYNEQFF
-	TRBJ2-3	-	TRBV19	TGTGCCAGTAGTCTCGACTATATCCAGTATTTT	CASSLDYIQYF
TRBD2	TRBJ2-1	once	TRBV28	TGTGCCAGCAGCCAAACTACTAGCGGGATTTACAATGAGCAGTTCTTC	CASSQTTSGIYNEQFF
-	TRBJ1-6	-	TRBV3-1/TRBV3-2	TGTGCCAGCAGCCAAGGAGGAGATTCACCCCTCCACTTT	CASSQGGDSPLHF
TRBD1	TRBJ1-1	-	TRBV7-2	TGTGCCAGCAGCCCAGATGGACAGGGTTATACTGAAGCTTTCTTT	CASSPDGQGYTEAFF
TRBD2	TRBJ2-3	-	TRBV28	TGTGCCAGCAGTGCACTCCGACTAGCGGCAGGCACAGATACGCAGTATTTT	CASSALRLAAGTDTQYF
-	TRBJ2-7	once	TRBV24-1	TGTGCCACCAGTGATTCGGGCGGGCCTCTCGAGCAGTACTTC	CATSDSGGPLEQYF
TRBD1	TRBJ2-1	-	TRBV30	TGTGCCTGGATCAGGGGGACAGGGGTCTACAATGAGCAGTTCTTC	CAWIRGTGVYNEQFF
TRBD1	TRBJ1-2	-	TRBV5-1	TGCGCCAGCAGCGTGCCGACAGGGGCAAGGGAGGGCTACACCTTC	CASSVPTGAREGYTF
TRBD2	TRBJ2-5	-	TRBV7-2	TGTGCCAGCAGCTTTCCGGGGGGAGAGACCCAGTACTTC	CASSFPGGETQYF
-	TRBJ1-4	-	TRBV10-3	TGTGCCATCAGTGAGGACCGGCGGGGTGAAAAACTGTTTTTT	CAISEDRRGEKLFF
-	TRBJ1-1	-	TRBV21-1	TGTGCCAGCAGACAGGTCCCCACCTGGAACACTGAAGCTTTCTTT	CASRQVPTWNTEAFF
TRBD2	TRBJ2-1	-	TRBV18	TGTGCCAGCTCACCATTCCCGGGAGGGGCCAACAATGAGCAGTTCTTC	CASSPFPGGANNEQFF
-	TRBJ2-1	-	TRBV28	TGTGCCAGCACCCCCTCAGGGGGGTTAAACAATGAGCAGTTCTTC	CASTPSGGLNNEQFF
TRBD1	TRBJ1-1	-	TRBV7-9	TGTGCCAGCAGCTGGTCGGGAGGGGGCTCGAACACTGAAGCTTTCTTT	CASSWSGGGSNTEAFF
-	TRBJ2-5	once	TRBV7-2	TGTGCCAGCAGCTTAGGTGTTATCGAGACCCAGTACTTC	CASSLGVIETQYF
-	TRBJ2-1	-	TRBV18	TGTGCCAGCTCACCACGGGGGGGCAGGGAGCAGTTCTTC	CASSPRGGREQFF
TRBD1	TRBJ2-1	-	TRBV2	TGTGCCAGCGGGGACAGCTCCTACAATGAGCAGTTCTTC	CASGDSSYNEQFF
-	TRBJ2-5	-	TRBV2	TGTGCCAGCAGTGAATTAGTCTTAGAGACCCAGTACTTC	CASSELVLETQYF
TRBD2	TRBJ2-2	-	TRBV2	TGTGCCAGCGGGCGGACTAGCGGGAGGGCCGTGGCCGGGGAGCTGTTTTTT	CASGRTSGRAVAGELFF
-	TRBJ2-7	-	TRBV6-6	TGTGCCAGCAGTTACTCCAGCTACGAGCAGTACTTC	CASSYSSYEQYF
-	TRBJ1-5	few	TRBV19	TGTGCCAGTAGTGGATCGGGGGGCCTTCAGCCCCAGCATTTT	CASSGSGGLQPQHF
TRBD2	TRBJ2-7	-	TRBV10-3	TGTGCCATCGGGACTAGCAGCTACGAGCAGTACTTC	CAIGTSSYEQYF
TRBD1	TRBJ1-1	-	TRBV11-2	TGTGCCAGCAGCAACGGCCCACAGGGGGATGGCACTGAAGCTTTCTTT	CASSNGPQGDGTEAFF
TRBD2	TRBJ2-5	-	TRBV7-7	TGTGCTAGCAGCCCCGGACTAGCGGTTGGGGAGACCCAGTACTTC	CASSPGLAVGETQYF
-	TRBJ1-4	-	TRBV3-1/TRBV3-2	TGTGCCAGCAGCCAAGCAGCGGTAGGGGGTAATGAAAAACTGTTTTTT	CASSQAAVGGNEKLFF
-	TRBJ2-2	few	TRBV5-6	TGTGCCAGCAGCCGGGTGACCGGGAGAGGAACCGGGGAGCTGTTTTTT	CASSRVTGRGTGELFF
TRBD2	TRBJ2-1	-	TRBV29-1	TGCAGCGTTGAGGGGTTGGCGGGAGGGATCTCCTACAATGAGCAGTTCTTC	CSVEGLAGGISYNEQFF
TRBD2	TRBJ2-5	-	TRBV5-1	TGCGCCAGCAGCCTGGAGGCTAGCGGGAGGGGTGAGACCCAGTACTTC	CASSLEASGRGETQYF
-	TRBJ2-1	-	TRBV6-5	TGTGCCAGCAGAGTTCCCCCCGCGGGTGAGCAGTTCTTC	CASRVPPAGEQFF